The clone carrying this TCR beta chain was detected a few times. Its specificity is not known. This specimen belongs to a study of T-cell memory formation after mild COVID-19. General study results and limits: Later expanders leaned CD4+, whereas clones that contracted between day 15 and 85 were balanced CD4/CD8.

TCRdb re-analysed the 5' RACE reads in MiXCR, keeping a single row per CDR3 protein. The table includes hundreds of thousands of distinct CDR3 sequences, 20% to 30% detected once. CDR3 length: 13 amino acids. V shed 6 bases and J 4 bases; nucleotides not matched to a gene: 5. CDR1 and CDR2 from the germline V gene are DFQATT and SNEGSKA (reference sequence). Material: PBMCs or a T cell subset sorted from them (not recorded which). This clonotype was obtained from an adult woman who had mild COVID-19 (a few samples of this study predate the infection). Cell type and time point are not known. This chain uses TRBV20-1 with TRBJ1-5; 8 positions match TRBD1. The CDR3, as DNA: TGCAGTGCGGGGGACAGGATTAATCAGCCCCAGCATTTT. It yields the protein CSAGDRINQPQHF.